This T cell receptor beta chain was found in a study of OX40 agonist ivuxolimab in advanced cancers. The V end was cut by 2 bases, the J end by 7 bases, with 11 bases between. CDR3 length equals 13 residues. Germline V gives CDR1 MDHEN, CDR2 SYDVKM. The method was immunoSEQ multiplex PCR; TCRdb's version includes in-frame clones alone and lacks a portion of them. The data show under 80,000 clones, 86% seen once. The chain joins TRBV28 to TRBJ1-2, with unresolved D. The sequencing here drew on CD4+ or CD8+ T cells sorted from blood, taken in a trial of the OX40 agonist ivuxolimab. The TCR was taken from an adult with an advanced solid tumor such as melanoma, head and neck, liver or kidney cancer. The CDR3 loop reads CASSLRRVGGYTF. The CDR3, as DNA: TGTGCCAGCAGTTTACGAAGGGTGGGTGGCTACACCTTC.